This record covers a single T cell receptor beta chain. The antigen is unknown. Assay used: immunoSEQ multiplex PCR; TCRdb lists only in-frame clones, some missing. The data hold roughly 15,000 clones, with over 65% observed a single time. Expansion with viral peptide pools was applied to antigen-specific CD4+ T cells by the ViraFEST assay prior to sequencing. Upon completion of about ten days in culture, CD4+ T cells were isolated. From March to December 2020, the person had a SARS-CoV-2 infection that was confirmed by PCR. Everyone in the study got two shots of either the BNT162b2 or mRNA-1273 vaccine. They grew roughly 2 million PBMC in each well, adding approximately 10 IU/ml IL-2 and 8 to 10 ug/ml peptides. Half the medium was replaced with IL-2 medium on days 3 and 7. This record belongs to a study of vaccination effects on CD4 cells after COVID-19. Across the whole study: Post-vaccination samples were obtained at early and late time points from a few convalescent patients.

Whole-study findings and limits: New vaccine-induced clones dominated post-vaccine spike-reactive clones in convalescents.

Germline CDR1 is SGHTA and CDR2 is FQGNSA. The V end was cut by 1 base, the J end by 3 bases, with 12 bases between. This CDR3 is built from 15 residues. The chain links TRBV7-2 to TRBJ1-1; D gene ambiguous. Sequenced material: CD4+ T cells from PBMCs cultured with SARS-CoV-2 spike peptides, taken after COVID-19 vaccination. This sequence originates from a human donor who had a prior SARS-CoV-2 infection. CDR3 loop: CASSLVGRVHTEAFF. The CDR3 coding sequence is TGTGCCAGCAGCTTAGTAGGGAGGGTTCACACTGAAGCTTTCTTT.